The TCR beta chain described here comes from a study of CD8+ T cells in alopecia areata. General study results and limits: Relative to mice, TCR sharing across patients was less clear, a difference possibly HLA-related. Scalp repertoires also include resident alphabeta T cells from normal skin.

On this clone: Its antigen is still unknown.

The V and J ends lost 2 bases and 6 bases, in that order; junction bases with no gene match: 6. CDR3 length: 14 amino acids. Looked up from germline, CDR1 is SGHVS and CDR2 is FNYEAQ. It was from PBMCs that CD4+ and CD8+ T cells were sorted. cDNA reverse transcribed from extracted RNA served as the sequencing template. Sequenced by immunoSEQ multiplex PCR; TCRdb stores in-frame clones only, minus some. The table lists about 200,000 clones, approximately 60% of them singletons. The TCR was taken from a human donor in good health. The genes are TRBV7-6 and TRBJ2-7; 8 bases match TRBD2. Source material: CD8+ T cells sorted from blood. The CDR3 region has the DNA TGTGCCAGCAGCTTAAACGGGGGGGCGTCCGAGCAGTACTTC. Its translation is CASSLNGGASEQYF.